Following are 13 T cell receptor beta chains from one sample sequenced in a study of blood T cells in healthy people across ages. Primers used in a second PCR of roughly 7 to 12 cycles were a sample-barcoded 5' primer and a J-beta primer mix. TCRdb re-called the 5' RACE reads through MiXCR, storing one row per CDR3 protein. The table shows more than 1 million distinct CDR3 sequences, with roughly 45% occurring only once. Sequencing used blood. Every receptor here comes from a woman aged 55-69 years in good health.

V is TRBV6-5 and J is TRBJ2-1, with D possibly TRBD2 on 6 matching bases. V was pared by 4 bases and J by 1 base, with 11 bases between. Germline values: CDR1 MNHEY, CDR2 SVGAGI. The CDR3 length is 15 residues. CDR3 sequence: CASSWAGKSYNEQFF. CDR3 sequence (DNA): TGTGCCAGCAGTTGGGCGGGGAAATCCTACAATGAGCAGTTCTTC.

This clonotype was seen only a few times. The DNA of the CDR3 is TGTGCCACCAGTGACTCCGCAGGGGGCCGATGGAGCACAGATACGCAGTATTTT. Amino acid sequence: CATSDSAGGRWSTDTQYF. This rearrangement joins TRBV24-1 to TRBJ2-3; 8 nucleotides agree with TRBD1. The V gene's germline CDR1 is KGHDR and CDR2 SFDVKD. V gave up 4 bases and J gave up 0 bases; unmatched junction bases: 11. CDR3 length: 18 residues.

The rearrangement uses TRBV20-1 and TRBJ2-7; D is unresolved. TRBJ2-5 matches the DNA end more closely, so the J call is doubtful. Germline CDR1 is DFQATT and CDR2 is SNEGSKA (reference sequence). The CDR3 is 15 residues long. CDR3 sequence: CSARDNKNLGETQYF. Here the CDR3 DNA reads TGCAGTGCTAGAGATAACAAGAACCTGGGGGAGACCCAGTACTTC.

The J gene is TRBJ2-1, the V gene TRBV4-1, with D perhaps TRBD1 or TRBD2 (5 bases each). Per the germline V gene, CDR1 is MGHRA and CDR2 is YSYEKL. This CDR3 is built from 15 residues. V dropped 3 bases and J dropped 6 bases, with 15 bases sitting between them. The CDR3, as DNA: TGCGCCAGCAGCCACTTGGGACGGAGTGGCAATGAGCAGTTCTTC. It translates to CASSHLGRSGNEQFF.

DNA of the CDR3: TGTGCCAGCAGCTTAGGTTCTGCGGGACTCACAGATACGCAGTATTTT. Protein sequence: CASSLGSAGLTDTQYF. The V and J genes are TRBV11-2 and TRBJ2-3, with a tentative D call TRBD2 (6 bases). CDR3 length: 16 amino acids. Germline V gene data show CDR1 as SGHAT and CDR2 as FQNNGV. V lost 1 base to trimming and J lost 2 bases, with 13 bases between them.

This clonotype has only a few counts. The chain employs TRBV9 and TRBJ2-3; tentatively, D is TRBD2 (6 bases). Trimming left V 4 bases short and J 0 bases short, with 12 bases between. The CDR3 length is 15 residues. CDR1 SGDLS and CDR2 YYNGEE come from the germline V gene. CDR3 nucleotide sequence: TGTGCCAGCAGCTCTAGGACTACTAGCACAGATACGCAGTATTTT. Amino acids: CASSSRTTSTDTQYF.

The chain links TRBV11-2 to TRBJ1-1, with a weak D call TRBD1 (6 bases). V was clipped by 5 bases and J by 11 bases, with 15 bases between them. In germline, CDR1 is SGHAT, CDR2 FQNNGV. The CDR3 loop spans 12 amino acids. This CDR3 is CASSLGGTKAFF. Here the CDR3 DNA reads TGTGCCAGCAGCCTGGGGGGGACAAAGGCTTTCTTT.

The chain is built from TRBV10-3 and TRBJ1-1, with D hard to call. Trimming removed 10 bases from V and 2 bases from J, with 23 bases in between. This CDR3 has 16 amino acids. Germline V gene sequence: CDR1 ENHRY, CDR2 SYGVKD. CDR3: CASLRSEVEGNTEAFF. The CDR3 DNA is TGTGCCAGCCTGAGAAGTGAGGTTGAAGGAAACACTGAAGCTTTCTTT.

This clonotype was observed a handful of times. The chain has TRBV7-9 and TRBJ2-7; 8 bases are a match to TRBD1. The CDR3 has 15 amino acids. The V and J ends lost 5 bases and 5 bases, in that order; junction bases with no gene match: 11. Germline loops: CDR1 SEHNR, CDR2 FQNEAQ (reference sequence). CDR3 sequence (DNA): TGTGCCAGCAGCCGATCAGGGGGCAGGGGTAACGAGCAGTACTTC. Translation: CASSRSGGRGNEQYF.

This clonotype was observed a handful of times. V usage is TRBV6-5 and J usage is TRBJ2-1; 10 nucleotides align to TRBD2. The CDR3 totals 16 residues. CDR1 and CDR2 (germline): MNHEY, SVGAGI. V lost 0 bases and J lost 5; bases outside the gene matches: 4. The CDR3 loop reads CASSYSSSGGHNEQFF. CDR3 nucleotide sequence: TGTGCCAGCAGTTACTCGAGTAGCGGGGGGCACAATGAGCAGTTCTTC.

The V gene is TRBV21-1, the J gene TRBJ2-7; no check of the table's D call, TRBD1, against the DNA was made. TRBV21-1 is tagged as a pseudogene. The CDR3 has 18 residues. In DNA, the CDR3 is TGTGCCAGCAGCAAAGATAAGGAGGGGGCCACACCGAATAACGAGCAGTACTTC. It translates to CASSKDKEGATPNNEQYF.

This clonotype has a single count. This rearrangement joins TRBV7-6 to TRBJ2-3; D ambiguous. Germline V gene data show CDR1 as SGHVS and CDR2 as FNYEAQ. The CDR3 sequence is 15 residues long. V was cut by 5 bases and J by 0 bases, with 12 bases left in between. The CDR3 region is CASSVQPESTDTQYF. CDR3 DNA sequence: TGTGCCAGCAGCGTTCAGCCGGAGAGCACAGATACGCAGTATTTT. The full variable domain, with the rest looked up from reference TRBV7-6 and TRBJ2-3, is GAGVSQSPRYKVTKRGQDVALRCDPISGHVSLYWYRQALGQGPEFLTYFNYEAQQDKSGLPNDRFSAERPEGSISTLTIQRTEQRDSAMYRCASSVQPESTDTQYFGPGTRLTVL.

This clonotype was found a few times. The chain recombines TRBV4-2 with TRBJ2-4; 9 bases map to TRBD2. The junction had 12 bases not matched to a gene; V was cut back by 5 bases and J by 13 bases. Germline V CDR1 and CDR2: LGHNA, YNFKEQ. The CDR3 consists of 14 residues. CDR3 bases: TGTGCCAGCAGCGGGGGACTAGCTCTGAAAGGGCAGTACTTC. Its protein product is CASSGGLALKGQYF.